Each of the 5 T cell receptor beta chains below was sequenced from the same sample in a study of pediatric ulcerative colitis. Rectal tissue came from one to two pinch biopsies taken at colonoscopy. Clones were sequenced by immunoSEQ multiplex PCR, and TCRdb holds only the in-frame ones, with some missing. The sample records about 17,000 clones, 74% being singletons. Source material: gut tissue. The receptors derive from a girl aged 5-17 years with moderate ulcerative colitis.

The chain couples TRBV2 to TRBJ1-2; no firm D call. Germline V lookup: CDR1 SNHLY, CDR2 FYNNEI. The CDR3 totals 13 residues. Trimming removed 5 bases from V and 0 bases from J, with 7 bases in between. Written as DNA, the CDR3 is TGTGCCAGCAGTTACGACCCTAACTATGGCTACACCTTC. It is translated as CASSYDPNYGYTF. The full variable domain, rest sourced from reference TRBV2 and TRBJ1-2, is EPEVTQTPSHQVTQMGQEVILRCVPISNHLYFYWYRQILGQKVEFLVSFYNNEISEKSEIFDDQFSVERPDGSNFTLKIRSTKLEDSAMYFCASSYDPNYGYTFGSGTRLTVV.

The chain employs TRBV7-6 and TRBJ1-3, with a tentative D call TRBD1 (6 bases). The ends were cut back, 5 bases at V and 0 bases at J, with 8 bases in the middle. Germline V CDR1 and CDR2: SGHVS, FNYEAQ. The CDR3 consists of 14 residues. The CDR3 DNA is TGTGCCAGCAGCCAAGGGGGCTCTGGAAACACCATATATTTT. It codes for CASSQGGSGNTIYF.

This chain connects TRBV18 to TRBJ2-7; 7 bases align to TRBD1. The V segment lost 5 bases and the J segment 5 bases; nucleotides outside the gene matches: 3. Germline assignment: CDR1 KGHSH and CDR2 LQKENI. The CDR3 is 12 residues long. CDR3 residues: CASSRQGHEQYF. CDR3 DNA: TGTGCCAGCTCAAGACAGGGCCACGAGCAGTACTTC.

The rearrangement links TRBV5-1 to TRBJ2-5; 9 bases are a match to TRBD1. The CDR3 totals 17 residues. CDR1 is SGHRS and CDR2 is YFSETQ in the germline V gene. The V gene end was trimmed by 2 bases and the J gene end by 5 bases; junction bases not matched to a gene: 13. The CDR3 nucleotides read TGCGCCAGCAGCTTCTCTCCTGTAGGACAGGGGAGGGAGACCCAGTACTTC. Its translation: CASSFSPVGQGRETQYF.

The rearrangement uses TRBV30 and TRBJ2-3, with a weak D call TRBD2 (5 bases). In germline, CDR1 is GTSNPN, CDR2 SVGIG (reference sequence). V was clipped by 5 bases and J by 6 bases, with 15 bases between them. This CDR3 comprises 13 residues. CDR3 DNA: TGTGCCTGGGGCAGCGGACCGACGGATACGCAGTATTTT. Residues: CAWGSGPTDTQYF.